The 30 T cell receptor beta chains presented below share a single source sample, sequenced in a study of long-term antiretroviral therapy in people with HIV. At survey level, the immunoSEQ assay was run in its v3.0 version. Here immunoSEQ multiplex PCR was the method, and the copy in TCRdb shows in-frame clones only, minus some. Of around 20,000 clones detected, approximately 79% appear once; the ten largest clones hold 5% to 7%. Sequencing used unsorted PBMCs, obtained at the start of antiretroviral therapy, before treatment. Receptors were obtained from a man younger than 30 with HIV.

The J gene is TRBJ2-7, the V gene TRBV10-3; D remains unclear. Germline CDR1 reads ENHRY; CDR2 reads SYGVKD. With 6 bases removed from V and 5 bases from J, the gap between germline ends came to 14 bases. The CDR3 has 13 amino acids. The CDR3 DNA sequence: TGTGCCATCAGCCTAGGTTCTGGGGACGAGCAGTACTTC. Protein: CAISLGSGDEQYF.

CDR3 bases: TGTGCCAGCAGCCAGTTTGCATCCAACGAGCAGTACTTC. Translating it yields CASSQFASNEQYF. The chain couples TRBV14 to TRBJ2-7; no clear D. There are 13 residues in the CDR3. The germline CDR1 and CDR2 sequences are SGHDN and FVKESK. V lost 3 bases, J lost 5 bases, and 11 bases lay in between.

The chain links TRBV6-4 to TRBJ2-2; D unclear. CDR3 length: 13 amino acids. V shed 6 bases and J shed 4 bases, with 9 bases lying between them. From germline, CDR1 is MRHNA and CDR2 SNTAGT. CDR3 DNA: TGTGCCAGCAGGCCTGGCCCCACCGGGGAGCTGTTTTTT. This sequence encodes CASRPGPTGELFF.

This CDR3 reads CSAPLEQYF. For the CDR3, the DNA is TGCAGTGCACCACTCGAGCAGTACTTC. The gene calls are TRBV20-1 and TRBJ2-7; D is undetermined. V was clipped by 6 bases and J by 6 bases, with 6 bases between them. Per germline, CDR1 DFQATT and CDR2 SNEGSKA (reference sequence). The CDR3 spans 9 residues.

The chain combines TRBV13 with TRBJ1-1; D is ambiguous. The V end was cut by 8 bases, the J end by 3 bases, with 10 bases between. Per the germline V gene, CDR1 is PRHDT and CDR2 is FYEKMQ (reference sequence). CDR3 length: 12 residues. DNA of the CDR3: TGTGCCAGCCGAGCACGTTACACTGAAGCTTTCTTT. This translates into CASRARYTEAFF.

The chain combines TRBV5-1 with TRBJ2-5; TRBD1 is a possible D gene (6 bases). Germline CDR1 is SGHRS and CDR2 is YFSETQ. Trimming took 7 bases from V and 4 from J, leaving 20 bases between them. The CDR3 has 15 residues. In DNA, the CDR3 is TGCGCCAGCGGGGCCCTCAGGGGTGCTGGAGAGACCCAGTACTTC. This gives the protein CASGALRGAGETQYF.

The rearrangement links TRBV14 to TRBJ2-6; 7 nucleotides line up with TRBD1. Trimming took 2 bases from V and 2 from J; bases not matched to a gene: 3. This CDR3 has 16 amino acids. Germline CDR1 is SGHDN and CDR2 is FVKESK. The CDR3 reads CASSQLQGAGANVLTF. In nucleotides, the CDR3 is TGTGCCAGCAGCCAACTTCAGGGGGCTGGGGCCAACGTCCTGACTTTC.

The chain couples TRBV9 to TRBJ2-7, with a weak D call TRBD1 (6 bases). CDR3 length: 15 residues. Trimming pared 4 bases from V and 2 bases from J, leaving 16 bases between. Germline CDR1 and CDR2: SGDLS and YYNGEE. The CDR3 DNA is TGTGCCAGCAGCACCAGTCCAGGGGATACCTACGAGCAGTACTTC. This gives the protein CASSTSPGDTYEQYF.

This clone was seen once. The rearrangement uses TRBV6-5 and TRBJ2-3, with a tentative D call TRBD1 (5 bases). V was shortened by 7 bases and J by 4 bases, with 15 bases between the two germline ends. Looked up from germline, CDR1 is MNHEY and CDR2 is SVGAGI. The CDR3 is made up of 14 amino acids. In DNA form, the CDR3 reads TGTGCCAGCAATATTTCGGTCAGGGCAGATACGCAGTATTTT. Its translation is CASNISVRADTQYF.

The chain combines TRBV10-3 with TRBJ2-2; possibly TRBD1 for D (6 bases). This CDR3 is 14 amino acids long. V shed 4 bases and J shed 6 bases, with 12 bases lying between them. Germline CDR1 is ENHRY and CDR2 is SYGVKD. In DNA form, the CDR3 reads TGTGCCATCAGTGGCAAGGGACAATCCGGGGAGCTGTTTTTT. It specifies CAISGKGQSGELFF.

Sample share makes this clone medium-sized. The chain employs TRBV28 and TRBJ2-7; 9 nucleotides agree with TRBD2. The trim removed 5 bases at V and 3 bases at J, leaving 8 bases unmatched. The V gene's germline CDR1 is MDHEN and CDR2 SYDVKM. This CDR3 spans 15 amino acids. CDR3 DNA: TGTGCCAGCAGTCCGACTAGCGGTGCCTACTACGAGCAGTACTTC. Its protein product is CASSPTSGAYYEQYF.

The V and J genes are TRBV25-1 and TRBJ2-7; 8 bases line up with TRBD1. The CDR3 has 12 amino acids. V was pared by 5 bases and J by 6 bases, with 3 bases of the junction left unmatched. The germline V gene encodes CDR1 MGHDK and CDR2 SYGVNS. This chain's CDR3 is CASSNTGGEQYF. Here the CDR3 DNA reads TGTGCCAGCAGTAACACAGGGGGCGAGCAGTACTTC.

The chain carries TRBV7-9 and TRBJ2-3; 9 bases align to TRBD2. This CDR3 has 17 amino acids. Trimming at V came to 4 bases and at J to 2 bases, leaving 10 bases not matched to a gene. Germline assignment: CDR1 SEHNR and CDR2 FQNEAQ (reference sequence). The CDR3 coding sequence is TGTGCCAGCAGCTCGAGGGCGGGAGGGCTTGACACAGATACGCAGTATTTT. Its translation: CASSSRAGGLDTDTQYF.

As regards this clone: The same CDR3 arises from other DNA sequences in this sample as well. The rearrangement joins TRBV27 to TRBJ1-1; weak D call: TRBD1 (5 bases). Deletions cut 3 bases from V and 1 base from J, with 6 bases between. This CDR3 contains 13 residues. The V gene's germline CDR1 is MNHEY and CDR2 SMNVEV (reference sequence). The CDR3 DNA sequence: TGTGCCAGCAGTTTCGGGGGGAACACTGAAGCTTTCTTT. This encodes CASSFGGNTEAFF.

The CDR3 protein is CARGGEAGETYEQYF. For the CDR3, the DNA is TGTGCCCGAGGGGGCGAAGCGGGAGAGACCTACGAGCAGTACTTC. This rearrangement joins TRBV2 to TRBJ2-7; the D gene is possibly TRBD2 (8 bases). V dropped 11 bases and J dropped 2 bases, with 22 bases sitting between them. The germline gives CDR1 SNHLY, CDR2 FYNNEI. CDR3 length: 15 residues.

Comment on this clone: The junction departs from germline at one end; a sequencing error may be responsible. The chain employs TRBV19 and TRBJ1-1; 8 nucleotides align to TRBD1. The CDR3 loop spans 15 amino acids. Germline lookup yields CDR1 LNHDA and CDR2 SQIVND (reference sequence). CDR3 sequence reads: CASSRHRDRFDTGIF. For the CDR3, the DNA is TGTGCCAGTAGTCGTCACCGGGACAGGTTCGACACAGGGATCTTT. The full variable domain, completed using reference TRBV19 and TRBJ1-1, is DGGITQSPKYLFRKEGQNVTLSCEQNLNHDAMYWYRQDPGQGLRLIYYSQIVNDFQKGDIAEGYSVSREKKESFPLTVTSAQKNPTAFYLCASSRHRDRFDTGIFGQGTRLTVV.

The rearrangement joins TRBV7-9 to TRBJ2-2; D might be TRBD1 or TRBD2, each matching 7 bases. CDR3 length: 16 amino acids. The germline CDR1 and CDR2 sequences are SEHNR and FQNEAQ (reference sequence). The ends were cut back, 4 bases at V and 6 bases at J, with 18 bases in the middle. The CDR3 DNA reads TGTGCCAGCAGCTCCCCCGGGACAGCGGGATCCGGGGAGCTGTTTTTT. It yields the protein CASSSPGTAGSGELFF.

This chain links TRBV7-2 with TRBJ1-5; 7 positions agree with TRBD1. The CDR3 loop spans 17 amino acids. Germline CDR1 reads SGHTA; CDR2 reads FQGNSA. With V trimmed by 5 bases and J by 4 bases, 14 bases remained unmatched. In nucleotides, the CDR3 is TGTGCCAGCAGCCGTTTCCCCGTCACAGGGGAAAATCAGCCCCAGCATTTT. Amino acids: CASSRFPVTGENQPQHF.

V is TRBV4-2 and J is TRBJ2-7, with D unclear. The germline V and J ends were trimmed by 1 base and 2 bases, with 9 bases remaining between them. This CDR3 comprises 14 residues. The germline V gene has CDR1 LGHNA and CDR2 YNFKEQ. CDR3 in DNA: TGTGCCAGCAGCCAAGGGGATCAACCCTACGAGCAGTACTTC. Protein: CASSQGDQPYEQYF.

In its sample, this clone was seen a few times. V usage is TRBV27 and J usage is TRBJ1-5; perhaps TRBD1 as D (6 bases). CDR1 MNHEY and CDR2 SMNVEV come from the germline V gene (reference sequence). There are 14 residues in the CDR3. V lost 3 bases and J 6 bases, leaving 12 bases between the germline ends. CDR3 sequence reads: CASSLRIGGQPQHF. The CDR3 DNA reads as TGTGCCAGCAGTTTGAGGATAGGGGGTCAGCCCCAGCATTTT.

This chain links TRBV7-9 with TRBJ2-2; D not resolved. This CDR3 is 15 amino acids long. V lost 3 bases, J lost 0 bases, and 8 bases lay in between. Per germline, CDR1 SEHNR and CDR2 FQNEAQ (reference sequence). The CDR3 reads CASSFQTANTGELFF. For the CDR3, the DNA is TGTGCCAGCAGCTTTCAAACAGCGAACACCGGGGAGCTGTTTTTT.

The V gene is TRBV9, the J gene TRBJ1-3; tentative D call: TRBD1 (5 bases). Germline V CDR1 and CDR2: SGDLS, YYNGEE. The V and J ends lost 0 bases and 6 bases respectively, with 16 bases between them. CDR3 length equals 16 residues. DNA of the CDR3: TGTGCCAGCAGCGTAGGAGGGCAGGGTATTTTAAACACCATATATTTT. Translating gives CASSVGGQGILNTIYF.

The chain has TRBV5-6 and TRBJ1-4; D is ambiguous. Trimming pared 1 base from V and 8 bases from J, leaving 9 bases between. Germline V lookup: CDR1 SGHDT, CDR2 YYEEEE. This CDR3 spans 13 amino acids. DNA for the CDR3: TGTGCCAGCAGCTTGCAAGTCGGGGAAAAACTGTTTTTT. Translating gives CASSLQVGEKLFF.

CDR3 DNA sequence: TGTGCCTGCCGGGACCCCCCTCGCTATGGCTACACCTTC. Protein: CACRDPPRYGYTF. This chain links TRBV30 with TRBJ1-2, with TRBD1 as a possible D gene (5 bases). With 6 bases removed from V and 4 bases from J, the gap between germline ends came to 15 bases. This CDR3 comprises 13 residues. Germline values: CDR1 GTSNPN, CDR2 SVGIG (reference sequence).

This sequence joins TRBV6-1 and TRBJ2-3; D perhaps matches TRBD1 (5 bases). V was pared by 2 bases and J by 0 bases, with 12 bases between. This CDR3 contains 16 residues. Germline CDR1 and CDR2: MNHNS and SASEGT. The CDR3 nucleotides read TGTGCCAGCAGTGAAATTATACAGGTTAGCACAGATACGCAGTATTTT. It translates to CASSEIIQVSTDTQYF.

The rearrangement joins TRBV11-1 to TRBJ1-1; D gene uncertain. CDR1 is SGHAT, CDR2 FQDESV, per germline (reference sequence). V was trimmed by 5 bases and J by 0 bases, leaving 13 bases between them. There are 15 residues in the CDR3. CDR3 in amino acids: CASSPTTAVNTEAFF. CDR3 bases: TGTGCCAGCAGCCCGACAACGGCGGTGAACACTGAAGCTTTCTTT.

The rearrangement uses TRBV18 and TRBJ2-4; D unclear. Germline V gene sequence: CDR1 KGHSH, CDR2 LQKENI. The V end was cut by 4 bases, the J end by 0 bases, with 10 bases between. The CDR3 is made up of 15 amino acids. CDR3 region: CASSQALLAKNIQYF. CDR3 nucleotides: TGTGCCAGCTCACAGGCATTACTAGCCAAAAACATTCAGTACTTC.

The chain recombines TRBV10-2 with TRBJ2-7, with TRBD2 matching 12 bases. With V trimmed by 4 bases and J by 4 bases, 32 bases remained unmatched. This CDR3 is 24 amino acids long. Germline V gene lookup returns CDR1 WSHSY and CDR2 SAAADI. The CDR3 protein is CASSGSILVWGRLPPGLAGYEQYF. The CDR3 DNA is TGCGCCAGCAGTGGCTCAATCCTTGTGTGGGGCCGTCTCCCACCGGGACTAGCGGGTTACGAGCAGTACTTC.

V and J are TRBV5-6 and TRBJ2-1, with TRBD2 matching 7 bases. CDR1 is SGHDT and CDR2 is YYEEEE in the germline V gene. The V gene end was trimmed by 5 bases and the J gene end by 8 bases; junction bases not matched to a gene: 16. CDR3 length: 16 residues. CDR3 loop: CASRPIGGGPGYEQFF. DNA of the CDR3: TGTGCCAGCAGACCAATTGGGGGAGGGCCTGGGTATGAGCAGTTCTTC. The full variable domain, in which reference TRBV5-6 and TRBJ2-1 provide the parts outside the CDR3, is DAGVTQSPTHLIKTRGQQVTLRCSPKSGHDTVSWYQQALGQGPQFIFQYYEEEERQRGNFPDRFSGHQFPNYSSELNVNALLLGDSALYLCASRPIGGGPGYEQFFGPGTRLTVL.

J is TRBJ2-6 and V is TRBV2; D gene ambiguous. Trimming removed 6 bases at V and 1 base at J, with 10 bases between. The CDR3 totals 15 residues. Germline assignment: CDR1 SNHLY and CDR2 FYNNEI. CDR3 loop: CASRLDGSGANVLTF. CDR3 DNA sequence: TGTGCCAGCAGACTCGACGGGTCTGGGGCCAACGTCCTGACTTTC.